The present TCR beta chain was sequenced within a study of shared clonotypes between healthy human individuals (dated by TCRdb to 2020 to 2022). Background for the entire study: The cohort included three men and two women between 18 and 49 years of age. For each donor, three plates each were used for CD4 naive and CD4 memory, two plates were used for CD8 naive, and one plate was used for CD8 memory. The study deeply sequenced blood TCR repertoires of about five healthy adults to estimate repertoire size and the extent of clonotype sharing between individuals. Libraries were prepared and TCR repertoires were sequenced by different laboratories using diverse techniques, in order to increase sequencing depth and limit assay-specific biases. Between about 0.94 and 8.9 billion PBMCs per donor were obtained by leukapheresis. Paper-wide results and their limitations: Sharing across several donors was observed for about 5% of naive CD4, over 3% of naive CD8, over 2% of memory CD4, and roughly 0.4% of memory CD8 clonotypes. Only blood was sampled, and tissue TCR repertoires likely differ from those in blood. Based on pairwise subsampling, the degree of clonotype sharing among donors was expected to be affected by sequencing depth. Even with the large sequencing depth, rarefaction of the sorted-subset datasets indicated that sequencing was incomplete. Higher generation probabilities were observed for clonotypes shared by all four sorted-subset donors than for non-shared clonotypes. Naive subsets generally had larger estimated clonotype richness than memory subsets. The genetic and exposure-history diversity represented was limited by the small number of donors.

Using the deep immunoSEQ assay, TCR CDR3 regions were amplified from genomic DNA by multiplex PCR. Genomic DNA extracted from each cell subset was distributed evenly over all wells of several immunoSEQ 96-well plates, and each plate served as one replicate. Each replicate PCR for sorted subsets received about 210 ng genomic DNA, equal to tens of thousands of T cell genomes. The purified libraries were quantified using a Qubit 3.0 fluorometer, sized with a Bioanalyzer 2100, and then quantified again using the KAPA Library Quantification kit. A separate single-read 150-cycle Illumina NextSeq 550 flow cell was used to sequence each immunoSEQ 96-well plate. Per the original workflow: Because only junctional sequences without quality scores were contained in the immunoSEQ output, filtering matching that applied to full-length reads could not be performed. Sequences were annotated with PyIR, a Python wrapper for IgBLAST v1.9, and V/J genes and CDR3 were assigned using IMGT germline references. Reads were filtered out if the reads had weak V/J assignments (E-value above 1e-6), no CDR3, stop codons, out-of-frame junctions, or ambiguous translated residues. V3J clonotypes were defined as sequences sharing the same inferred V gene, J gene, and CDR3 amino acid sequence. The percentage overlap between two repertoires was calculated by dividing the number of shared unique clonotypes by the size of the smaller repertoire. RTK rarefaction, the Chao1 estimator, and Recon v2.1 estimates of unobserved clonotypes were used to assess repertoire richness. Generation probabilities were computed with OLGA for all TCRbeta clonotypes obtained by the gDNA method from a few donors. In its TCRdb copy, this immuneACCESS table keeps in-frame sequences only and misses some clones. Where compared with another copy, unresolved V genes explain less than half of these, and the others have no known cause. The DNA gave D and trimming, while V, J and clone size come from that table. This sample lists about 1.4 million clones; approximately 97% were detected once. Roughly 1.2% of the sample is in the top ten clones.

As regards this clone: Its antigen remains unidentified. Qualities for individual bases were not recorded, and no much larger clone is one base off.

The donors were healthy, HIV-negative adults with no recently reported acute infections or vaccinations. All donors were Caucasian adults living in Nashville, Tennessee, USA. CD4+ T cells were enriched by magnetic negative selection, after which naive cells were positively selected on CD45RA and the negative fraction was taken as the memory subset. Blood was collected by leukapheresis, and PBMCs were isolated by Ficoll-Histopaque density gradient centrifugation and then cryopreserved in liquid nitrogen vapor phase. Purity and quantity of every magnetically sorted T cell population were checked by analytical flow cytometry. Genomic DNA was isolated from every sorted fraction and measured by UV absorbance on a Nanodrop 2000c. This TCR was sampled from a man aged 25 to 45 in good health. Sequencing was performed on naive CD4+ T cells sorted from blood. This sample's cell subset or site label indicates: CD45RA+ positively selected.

The CDR3 protein: CASSLGAATDTQYF. Read as DNA, the sequence is TGTGCCAGCAGCTTAGGGGCCGCCACAGATACGCAGTATTTT. The chain was built from TRBV7-3 and TRBJ2-3; the D gene is perhaps TRBD1, on 5 matching bases. The trim is 2 bases for V and 2 bases for J, with a gap of 8 bases between the germline ends. The germline V gene supplies CDR1 SGHTA and CDR2 FQGTGA. From cysteine to phenylalanine, the CDR3 is 14 amino acids long. Only the CDR3 region is kept as DNA, spanning 42 bases read in frame from base 1.